These 20 T cell receptor beta chains were sequenced from one sample in a study of PD-1 blockade in classical Hodgkin lymphoma. In every patient, relapse followed autologous stem cell transplantation, while exposure to brentuximab vedotin differed. Researchers used magnetic negative selection to pull out pure CD4+ T cells from thawed PBMCs. Assay: immunoSEQ multiplex PCR; the TCRdb copy retains only in-frame clones and omits some. The table shows around 2,700 clones, with approximately 86% occurring only once. The sample here was CD4+ T cells from blood, taken at baseline. These TCRs come from a human donor with classical Hodgkin lymphoma.

The gene calls are TRBV7-2 and TRBJ1-1; 7 bases are a match to TRBD1. V was pared by 2 bases and J by 5 bases, with 5 bases of the junction left unmatched. Germline CDR1 reads SGHTA; CDR2 reads FQGNSA. The CDR3 spans 14 residues. The DNA for the CDR3 is TGTGCCAGCAGCTTAACGGCAGGGGGAACTGAAGCTTTCTTT. As protein: CASSLTAGGTEAFF.

This sequence joins TRBV4-3 and TRBJ1-3; maybe TRBD1 (5 bases). Deletions cut 0 bases from V and 0 bases from J, with 6 bases between. CDR1 LGHNA and CDR2 YSLEER come from the germline V gene. The CDR3 contains 15 residues. The CDR3, as DNA: TGCGCCAGCAGCCAAGACAGGGTCTCTGGAAACACCATATATTTT. Protein sequence: CASSQDRVSGNTIYF.

The chain employs TRBV10-3 and TRBJ2-5, with D tentatively TRBD2 (6 bases). V was shortened by 5 bases and J by 4 bases, with 14 bases between the two germline ends. The CDR3 has 14 amino acids. Germline V CDR1 and CDR2: ENHRY, SYGVKD. The chain's CDR3 is CAISSGGSGETQYF. CDR3 bases: TGTGCCATCAGTTCTGGGGGGTCGGGAGAGACCCAGTACTTC.

The chain joins TRBV18 to TRBJ2-7; D gene uncertain. V gave up 0 bases and J gave up 3 bases, with 12 bases separating them. Germline V lookup: CDR1 KGHSH, CDR2 LQKENI. This CDR3 comprises 15 residues. The CDR3 loop is CASSPPTGKSYEQYF. The CDR3 nucleotides read TGTGCCAGCTCACCACCGACGGGTAAGAGCTACGAGCAGTACTTC.

The rearrangement uses TRBV7-2 and TRBJ1-1; perhaps TRBD1 as D (5 bases). V was trimmed by 5 bases and J by 6 bases, leaving 16 bases between them. CDR3 length equals 14 residues. Germline V lookup: CDR1 SGHTA, CDR2 FQGNSA. The chain's CDR3 is CASSITGRLSEAFF. The CDR3 bases are TGTGCCAGCAGCATTACGGGACGGTTATCTGAAGCTTTCTTT.

The V gene is TRBV5-6, the J gene TRBJ1-1, with unresolved D. The ends were cut back, 2 bases at V and 1 base at J, with 6 bases in the middle. Per germline, CDR1 SGHDT and CDR2 YYEEEE. This CDR3 contains 13 residues. This CDR3 is CASSFKWNTEAFF. As DNA, the CDR3 is TGTGCCAGCAGCTTTAAGTGGAACACTGAAGCTTTCTTT. Looking up the rest from reference TRBV5-6 and TRBJ1-1 gives the full variable domain: DAGVTQSPTHLIKTRGQQVTLRCSPKSGHDTVSWYQQALGQGPQFIFQYYEEEERQRGNFPDRFSGHQFPNYSSELNVNALLLGDSALYLCASSFKWNTEAFFGQGTRLTVV.

The genes are TRBV11-3 and TRBJ2-2; 7 nucleotides line up with TRBD1. Looked up from germline, CDR1 is SGHNT and CDR2 is YENEEA. The CDR3 has 15 residues. Trimming at V came to 4 bases and at J to 3 bases, leaving 5 bases not matched to a gene. The CDR3 sequence: CASSSPGQHTGELFF. The CDR3, as DNA: TGTGCCAGCAGCTCCCCGGGACAGCACACCGGGGAGCTGTTTTTT.

The CDR3 DNA follows: TGCGCCAGCAGTCCGGGGACTTGGGGCACCGGGGAGCTGTTTTTT. Translated, it gives CASSPGTWGTGELFF. This chain connects TRBV23-1 to TRBJ2-2; possible D gene TRBD2, 6 bases. TRBV23-1 is an ORF for which the function is uncertain. V lost 4 bases to trimming and J lost 4 bases, with 13 bases between them. The CDR3 runs to 15 residues.

J is TRBJ2-7 and V is TRBV4-1, with a possible D match to TRBD1 (5 bases). This CDR3 comprises 17 residues. Germline V gene sequence: CDR1 MGHRA, CDR2 YSYEKL. V lost 1 base to trimming and J lost 3 bases, with 19 bases between them. The CDR3, as DNA: TGCGCCAGCAGCCAAGGACCAGGGTGGGGTCCAGGCTACGAGCAGTACTTC. This codes for CASSQGPGWGPGYEQYF.

The chain combines TRBV29-1 with TRBJ2-3; D not certain. Germline V gene lookup returns CDR1 SQVTM and CDR2 ANQGSEA. This CDR3 comprises 14 residues. V lost 3 bases and J lost 4, with 14 bases in between. CDR3 amino acids: CSVDKLSSPDTQYF. The CDR3 region has the DNA TGCAGCGTTGATAAACTCAGCAGCCCAGATACGCAGTATTTT.

The chain recombines TRBV19 with TRBJ2-3; TRBD2 aligns across 8 bases. The CDR3 consists of 14 residues. CDR1 and CDR2 from the germline V gene are LNHDA and SQIVND (reference sequence). The trim removed 7 bases at V and 4 bases at J, leaving 7 bases unmatched. In nucleotides, the CDR3 is TGTGCCAGTACACCGGGAGGGTTACCAGATACGCAGTATTTT. It yields the protein CASTPGGLPDTQYF.

The chain employs TRBV10-3 and TRBJ2-1; possible D gene TRBD2, 7 bases. The CDR3 is made up of 14 amino acids. Trimming removed 10 bases at V and 2 bases at J, with 15 bases between. Germline loops: CDR1 ENHRY, CDR2 SYGVKD. CDR3 sequence: CATQTGGPYNEQFF. The CDR3 DNA sequence: TGTGCCACCCAAACGGGGGGCCCCTACAATGAGCAGTTCTTC.

This clone has only a few counts. The chain carries TRBV7-9 and TRBJ2-7, with D perhaps matching TRBD1 (6 bases). Germline V gives CDR1 SEHNR, CDR2 FQNEAQ (reference sequence). V lost 5 bases to trimming and J lost 3 bases, with 14 bases between them. The CDR3 length is 14 residues. The CDR3 loop is CASSTRGRHYEQYF. The CDR3 DNA is TGTGCCAGCAGCACCAGGGGACGGCACTACGAGCAGTACTTC. Variable domain in full (rest from reference TRBV7-9 and TRBJ2-7): DTGVSQNPRHKITKRGQNVTFRCDPISEHNRLYWYRQTLGQGPEFLTYFQNEAQLEKSRLLSDRFSAERPKGSFSTLEIQRTEQGDSAMYLCASSTRGRHYEQYFGPGTRLTVT.

J is TRBJ1-3 and V is TRBV5-1; TRBD1 might be the D (5 bases). CDR3 length: 16 residues. Germline assignment: CDR1 SGHRS and CDR2 YFSETQ. Trimming took off 1 base at V and 0 bases at J, with 11 bases between the two ends. The CDR3 loop reads CASSLTGTPSGNTIYF. CDR3 coding DNA: TGCGCCAGCAGCTTGACAGGTACGCCCTCTGGAAACACCATATATTTT. Combining the CDR3 with reference TRBV5-1 and TRBJ1-3 gives the whole variable domain KAGVTQTPRYLIKTRGQQVTLSCSPISGHRSVSWYQQTPGQGLQFLFEYFSETQRNKGNFPGRFSGRQFSNSRSEMNVSTLELGDSALYLCASSLTGTPSGNTIYFGEGSWLTVV.

The chain employs TRBV27 and TRBJ1-5; D gene ambiguous. The V and J ends lost 5 bases and 1 base respectively, with 12 bases between them. Looked up from germline, CDR1 is MNHEY and CDR2 is SMNVEV (reference sequence). The CDR3 covers 15 residues. The CDR3 loop is CASSPRTVSNQPQHF. The CDR3 bases are TGTGCCAGCAGTCCGCGGACGGTGAGCAATCAGCCCCAGCATTTT.

The genes are TRBV18 and TRBJ2-5, with 13 bases identical to TRBD2. The germline V gene has CDR1 KGHSH and CDR2 LQKENI. The CDR3 length is 15 residues. The V and J ends lost 3 bases and 5 bases, in that order; junction bases with no gene match: 3. The CDR3 spells CASSPRLAGGETQYF. CDR3 in DNA: TGTGCCAGCTCACCGCGACTAGCGGGAGGTGAGACCCAGTACTTC.

This clone was counted only a few times. This rearrangement joins TRBV7-9 to TRBJ1-2, with a weak D call TRBD1 (5 bases). The V gene's germline CDR1 is SEHNR and CDR2 FQNEAQ (reference sequence). The length of the CDR3 is 14 residues. Trimming removed 6 bases at V and 3 bases at J, with 14 bases between. The CDR3 protein is CASRVSGTDYGYTF. CDR3 DNA: TGTGCCAGCAGAGTCTCCGGGACGGACTATGGCTACACCTTC.

The rearrangement uses TRBV2 and TRBJ2-2, with D possibly being TRBD2 (6 bases). Trimming removed 6 bases at V and 5 bases at J, with 10 bases between. Germline V gene data show CDR1 as SNHLY and CDR2 as FYNNEI. CDR3 length: 13 amino acids. Here the CDR3 DNA reads TGTGCCAGCAGCGGGAGTTGGACCGGGGAGCTGTTTTTT. It codes for CASSGSWTGELFF.

This rearrangement joins TRBV11-3 to TRBJ1-2, with TRBD1 as a possible D gene (5 bases). Trimming stripped 0 bases from V and 6 bases from J, with 8 bases between. CDR3 length: 13 residues. Germline CDR1 reads SGHNT; CDR2 reads YENEEA. The CDR3 here is CASSLDRGDGYTF. The CDR3 DNA follows: TGTGCCAGCAGCTTAGATCGGGGGGATGGCTACACCTTC.

V gene TRBV30 combines with J gene TRBJ1-6; 9 bases are a match to TRBD1. CDR1 is GTSNPN and CDR2 is SVGIG in the germline V gene (reference sequence). Losses at the gene ends were 0 bases for V and 3 bases for J; bases not matched to a gene: 12. There are 19 residues in the CDR3. The CDR3 coding sequence is TGTGCCTGGAGTGTACGGGGACAGGGTATGGGGCACTATAATTCACCCCTCCACTTT. Its protein product is CAWSVRGQGMGHYNSPLHF.